The 11 T cell receptor beta chains below come from one sample, sequenced in a study of human CD8 memory T cell subsets. Scientists made TCR beta libraries using UMI-labeled 5' RACE. TCRdb reanalyzed the 5' RACE reads, giving one entry per CDR3 protein sequence and no DNA. The sample table includes about 10,000 distinct CDR3 sequences. Input material: CD8+ T cells from PBMCs. These receptors came from a human donor in good health.

This chain joins TRBV9 and TRBJ2-7; without DNA, the TCRdb call of TRBD2 cannot be checked. Germline assignment: CDR1 SGDLS and CDR2 YYNGEE. The length of the CDR3 is 15 residues. The CDR3 reads CASSESPTNSYEQYF.

The chain is built from TRBV27 and TRBJ2-1; TCRdb picks TRBD1, but there is no DNA to check that call. The germline gives CDR1 MNHEY, CDR2 SMNVEV (reference sequence). The CDR3 is 13 amino acids. The CDR3 spells CASGSGQGNEQFF.

V and J are TRBV28 and TRBJ1-5. This CDR3 is built from 12 residues. Looked up from germline, CDR1 is MDHEN and CDR2 is SYDVKM. The CDR3 sequence: CASSEGYQPQHF.

CDR3 residues: CASSPTGAVGTEAFF. This chain links TRBV4-1 with TRBJ1-1; TCRdb's D call of TRBD1 is untestable without DNA. In germline, CDR1 is MGHRA, CDR2 YSYEKL. The CDR3 sequence is 15 residues long.

The rearrangement links TRBV6-1 to TRBJ2-2. The germline CDR1 and CDR2 sequences are MNHNS and SASEGT. This CDR3 has 18 residues. CDR3 amino acids: CASSEGLMTIYNTGELFF.

Frequency places this clonotype as medium-sized. The chain uses TRBV10-1 and TRBJ2-2. The CDR3 spans 11 residues. In germline, CDR1 is WNHNN, CDR2 SYGVQD (reference sequence). The CDR3 loop reads CASSRQGELFF.

The V gene is TRBV5-1, the J gene TRBJ2-7. Germline V gives CDR1 SGHRS, CDR2 YFSETQ. The CDR3 runs 13 residues. CDR3 in amino acids: CASSYLGVLEQYF.

V is TRBV5-8 and J is TRBJ2-2. The CDR3 has 13 amino acids. Germline values: CDR1 SGHTS, CDR2 YDEGEE. CDR3 sequence: CASSLLVPGELFF.

The chain's CDR3 is CASSVDASGTNEQYF. J is TRBJ2-7 and V is TRBV9; absent DNA, TCRdb's TRBD2 call cannot be checked. Germline V gene lookup returns CDR1 SGDLS and CDR2 YYNGEE. The CDR3 has 15 amino acids.

This rearrangement joins TRBV29-1 to TRBJ2-3. Germline V lookup: CDR1 SQVTM, CDR2 ANQGSEA. CDR3 length: 12 amino acids. This chain's CDR3 is CSVGFSEDTQYF.

The rearrangement links TRBV13 to TRBJ2-7; with no DNA, the TCRdb D assignment of TRBD1 cannot be verified. The CDR3 is 16 residues long. Germline lookup yields CDR1 PRHDT and CDR2 FYEKMQ (reference sequence). CDR3 region: CASSQTAGSRTYEQYF.